Listed below are T cell receptor beta chains from one sample, sequenced in a study of T cell responses to AZD1222 COVID-19 vaccine. Assay: immunoSEQ multiplex PCR; the TCRdb copy retains only in-frame clones and omits some. The sample includes 80,000 to 100,000 clones, approximately 86% of them seen just once. The material sequenced was peripheral blood, taken on day 0 of AZD1222 vaccination. Receptors originate from an adult in good health. Each CDR3 is given with its conserved first and last residue. D genes are given only for firm matches. Clone size, where shown, is once, few, many, or a class for clones that have expanded.

clone size: .
V gene: TRBV12-3/TRBV12-4
J gene: TRBJ1-5
D gene: .
CDR3 DNA: TGTGCCAGCAGCCGAGACAGGCAGCCCCAGCATTTT
CDR3 protein: CASSRDRQPQHF

clone size: .
V gene: TRBV7-8
J gene: TRBJ2-3
D gene: TRBD1
CDR3 DNA: TGTGCCAGCAGCTTAGGGACAGGCAACACAGATACGCAGTATTTT
CDR3 protein: CASSLGTGNTDTQYF

clone size: once
V gene: TRBV15
J gene: TRBJ2-1
D gene: .
CDR3 DNA: TGTGCCACCAGCAGAGATGGGGCGGGGGCTCCCGCGTACAATGAGCAGTTCTTC
CDR3 protein: CATSRDGAGAPAYNEQFF

clone size: .
V gene: TRBV7-8
J gene: TRBJ2-1
D gene: TRBD2
CDR3 DNA: TGTGCCAGCAGCCAGGGACTAGCGGGAGGGCGTCGTTACAATGAGCAGTTCTTC
CDR3 protein: CASSQGLAGGRRYNEQFF

clone size: .
V gene: TRBV14
J gene: TRBJ2-2
D gene: .
CDR3 DNA: TGTGCCAGCAGCCGAGGGACAAACACCGGGGAGCTGTTTTTT
CDR3 protein: CASSRGTNTGELFF

clone size: .
V gene: TRBV29-1
J gene: TRBJ2-5
D gene: TRBD2
CDR3 DNA: TGCAGCGCGAGAGGACTAGCGGGAGGGGGATCTCAAGAGACCCAGTACTTC
CDR3 protein: CSARGLAGGGSQETQYF

clone size: .
V gene: TRBV5-1
J gene: TRBJ2-1
D gene: TRBD1
CDR3 DNA: TGCGCCAGCAGCTTTACAGGGGACAATGAGCAGTTCTTC
CDR3 protein: CASSFTGDNEQFF

clone size: .
V gene: TRBV6-6
J gene: TRBJ1-5
D gene: .
CDR3 DNA: TGTGCCAGCAGTTACTCGACTCAGCCCAATCAGCCCCAGCATTTT
CDR3 protein: CASSYSTQPNQPQHF

clone size: .
V gene: TRBV7-8
J gene: TRBJ1-5
D gene: .
CDR3 DNA: TGTGCCAGCAGCCCCGTATCTACGGGAACCGTATTGAAGCCCCAGCATTTT
CDR3 protein: CASSPVSTGTVLKPQHF

clone size: .
V gene: TRBV30
J gene: TRBJ1-2
D gene: .
CDR3 DNA: TGTGCCTGGAGTGTACGGGCCAGGGACCCAGAAAACTATGGCTACACCTTC
CDR3 protein: CAWSVRARDPENYGYTF

clone size: .
V gene: TRBV29-1
J gene: TRBJ1-3
D gene: .
CDR3 DNA: TGCAGCGTCCTCCAGGACATCTCTGGAAACACCATATATTTT
CDR3 protein: CSVLQDISGNTIYF

clone size: .
V gene: TRBV18
J gene: TRBJ2-1
D gene: TRBD2
CDR3 DNA: TGTGCCAGCTCACGGACTAGCGGGAGATTGAATGAGCAGTTCTTC
CDR3 protein: CASSRTSGRLNEQFF

clone size: once
V gene: TRBV24-1
J gene: TRBJ2-1
D gene: .
CDR3 DNA: TGTGCCACCAGTGATTATATGTTTGAGCAGTTCTTC
CDR3 protein: CATSDYMFEQFF

clone size: .
V gene: TRBV6-5
J gene: TRBJ1-2
D gene: .
CDR3 DNA: TGTGCCAGCAGAAAGGGAAGGGGCGGCTACACCTTC
CDR3 protein: CASRKGRGGYTF

clone size: .
V gene: TRBV19
J gene: TRBJ1-1
D gene: .
CDR3 DNA: TGTGCCAGTTCGGTTGGGGAGTGGATGAACACTGAAGCTTTCTTT
CDR3 protein: CASSVGEWMNTEAFF

clone size: .
V gene: TRBV4-1
J gene: TRBJ2-5
D gene: .
CDR3 DNA: TGCGCCAGCAGCCAAGAGGGGTCGGGTTCGGAGACCCAGTACTTC
CDR3 protein: CASSQEGSGSETQYF

clone size: .
V gene: TRBV2
J gene: TRBJ2-3
D gene: .
CDR3 DNA: TGTGCCAGCAGTGATCAGACTTCTAGCACAGATACGCAGTATTTT
CDR3 protein: CASSDQTSSTDTQYF

clone size: .
V gene: TRBV18
J gene: TRBJ2-7
D gene: TRBD1
CDR3 DNA: TGTGCCAGCTCAACAGGGGTATCAGGGTTCGAGCAGTACTTC
CDR3 protein: CASSTGVSGFEQYF

clone size: .
V gene: TRBV6-4
J gene: TRBJ2-7
D gene: .
CDR3 DNA: TGTGCCAGCAGAGGCTACGAGCAGTACTTC
CDR3 protein: CASRGYEQYF

clone size: .
V gene: TRBV4-2
J gene: TRBJ2-5
D gene: TRBD2
CDR3 DNA: TGTGCCAGCAGCACGCGTAGCGGGAGGGCCCTGGAGACCCAGTACTTC
CDR3 protein: CASSTRSGRALETQYF

clone size: few
V gene: TRBV2
J gene: TRBJ1-1
D gene: .
CDR3 DNA: TGTGCCAGCACCCCAGGGTATTTGGCGAACACTGAAGCTTTCTTT
CDR3 protein: CASTPGYLANTEAFF

clone size: once
V gene: TRBV15
J gene: TRBJ2-1
D gene: TRBD2
CDR3 DNA: TGTGCCACCAGCAGAGCCCTCACCGGGACTACTAAAGAGCAGTTCTTC
CDR3 protein: CATSRALTGTTKEQFF

clone size: .
V gene: TRBV24-1
J gene: TRBJ1-2
D gene: TRBD1
CDR3 DNA: TGTGCCACTTCCCAGACAGGGGGAGCTAACTATGGCTACACCTTC
CDR3 protein: CATSQTGGANYGYTF

clone size: .
V gene: TRBV11-1
J gene: TRBJ2-3
D gene: .
CDR3 DNA: TGTGCCAGCAGCCCCCTCCTCACAGATACGCAGTATTTT
CDR3 protein: CASSPLLTDTQYF

clone size: .
V gene: TRBV11-2
J gene: TRBJ1-1
D gene: TRBD1
CDR3 DNA: TGTGCCAGCAGCTTTCATGGGTACCGGGACAGGGCGGTCCCTGAAGCTTTCTTT
CDR3 protein: CASSFHGYRDRAVPEAFF

clone size: .
V gene: TRBV30
J gene: TRBJ1-1
D gene: .
CDR3 DNA: TGTGCCTGGAGTACCGGGACCGGGGCGCAAGATGATGAAGCTTTCTTT
CDR3 protein: CAWSTGTGAQDDEAFF

clone size: once
V gene: TRBV18
J gene: TRBJ1-4
D gene: .
CDR3 DNA: TGTGCCAGCTCACCTCAGGGCAGGGCAACTAATGAAAAACTGTTTTTT
CDR3 protein: CASSPQGRATNEKLFF

clone size: .
V gene: TRBV5-1
J gene: TRBJ2-1
D gene: .
CDR3 DNA: TGCGCCAGCAGCCCCCAACCGAAGGGGGTTACGAATGAGCAGTTCTTC
CDR3 protein: CASSPQPKGVTNEQFF

clone size: .
V gene: TRBV10-1
J gene: TRBJ2-1
D gene: TRBD2
CDR3 DNA: TGCGCCAGCTCCGGGACTAGCAGGGGAAAGAACTACAATGAGCAGTTCTTC
CDR3 protein: CASSGTSRGKNYNEQFF

clone size: .
V gene: TRBV5-1
J gene: TRBJ2-5
D gene: .
CDR3 DNA: TGCGCCAGCAAGGCCCAAGAGACCCAGTACTTC
CDR3 protein: CASKAQETQYF

clone size: .
V gene: TRBV27
J gene: TRBJ1-2
D gene: .
CDR3 DNA: TGTGCCAGCAGTTTATCGGCAGGGGCCGCTTGGGGCTACACCTTC
CDR3 protein: CASSLSAGAAWGYTF

clone size: .
V gene: TRBV24-1
J gene: TRBJ2-6
D gene: .
CDR3 DNA: TGTGCCACCAGTGATTTAGCCCCTGGGGCCAACGTCCTGACTTTC
CDR3 protein: CATSDLAPGANVLTF

clone size: .
V gene: TRBV5-8
J gene: TRBJ1-5
D gene: TRBD1
CDR3 DNA: TGTGCCAGCAGCGGGAGACAGGGGGCCGCTAGCAATCAGCCCCAGCATTTT
CDR3 protein: CASSGRQGAASNQPQHF

clone size: .
V gene: TRBV7-6
J gene: TRBJ2-7
D gene: .
CDR3 DNA: TGTGCCAGCAGCTTAGGGAGGGGGCCTAGGTCCTACGAGCAGTACTTC
CDR3 protein: CASSLGRGPRSYEQYF

clone size: .
V gene: TRBV11-2
J gene: TRBJ1-3
D gene: .
CDR3 DNA: TGTGCCAGCAGCTTAGCTCAGGGGCCCCACATATATTTT
CDR3 protein: CASSLAQGPHIYF

clone size: .
V gene: TRBV4-2
J gene: TRBJ1-2
D gene: TRBD1
CDR3 DNA: TGTGCCAGCAGCCAAGATACAGGGGCCAACTATGGCTACACCTTC
CDR3 protein: CASSQDTGANYGYTF

clone size: .
V gene: TRBV7-2
J gene: TRBJ1-1
D gene: TRBD1
CDR3 DNA: TGTGCCAGCAGCTTAGCGGGGGGACAGGGGGCGTACACTGAAGCTTTCTTT
CDR3 protein: CASSLAGGQGAYTEAFF

clone size: .
V gene: TRBV5-8
J gene: TRBJ2-3
D gene: .
CDR3 DNA: TGTGCCAGCAGCTTGGACCCGGAAGATACGCAGTATTTT
CDR3 protein: CASSLDPEDTQYF

clone size: once
V gene: TRBV19
J gene: TRBJ2-1
D gene: .
CDR3 DNA: TGTGCCAGTCGGACGGGGAAGAGCTCCTACAATGAGCAGTTCTTC
CDR3 protein: CASRTGKSSYNEQFF

clone size: .
V gene: TRBV11-1
J gene: TRBJ1-1
D gene: TRBD1
CDR3 DNA: TGTGCCAGCAGCACTGGACAGGTCCTTGAAGCTTTCTTT
CDR3 protein: CASSTGQVLEAFF

clone size: few
V gene: TRBV4-3
J gene: TRBJ2-2
D gene: TRBD2
CDR3 DNA: TGCGCCAGCAGCCAAGAGTGGCTAGCGGTGAACACCGGGGAGCTGTTTTTT
CDR3 protein: CASSQEWLAVNTGELFF

clone size: few
V gene: TRBV29-1
J gene: TRBJ2-2
D gene: .
CDR3 DNA: TGCAGCGTCCTAAAACAGGAGACCGGGGAGCTGTTTTTT
CDR3 protein: CSVLKQETGELFF

clone size: .
V gene: TRBV6-4
J gene: TRBJ2-2
D gene: TRBD2
CDR3 DNA: TGTGCCAGTTCTCGGACTAGCGGGGGCTCTAACACCGGGGAGCTGTTTTTT
CDR3 protein: CASSRTSGGSNTGELFF

clone size: .
V gene: TRBV5-4
J gene: TRBJ1-2
D gene: .
CDR3 DNA: TGTGCCAGCAGCTTTGGCAGCTATGGCTACACCTTC
CDR3 protein: CASSFGSYGYTF

clone size: .
V gene: TRBV11-3
J gene: TRBJ2-5
D gene: TRBD1
CDR3 DNA: TGTGCCAGCAGATCCGGGACAGCCGAAATGGAGACCCAGTACTTC
CDR3 protein: CASRSGTAEMETQYF

clone size: .
V gene: TRBV5-1
J gene: TRBJ1-3
D gene: .
CDR3 DNA: TGCGCCAGCAGCTACGACGGGGGATCTGGAAACACCATATATTTT
CDR3 protein: CASSYDGGSGNTIYF

clone size: .
V gene: TRBV7-9
J gene: TRBJ2-3
D gene: .
CDR3 DNA: TGTGCCAGCAGGCAGGACAGCACAGATACGCAGTATTTT
CDR3 protein: CASRQDSTDTQYF

clone size: .
V gene: TRBV30
J gene: TRBJ1-4
D gene: TRBD1
CDR3 DNA: TGTGCCTTCAGCTACCAAGGGGGCTGGGATGAAAAACTGTTTTTT
CDR3 protein: CAFSYQGGWDEKLFF

clone size: .
V gene: TRBV5-4
J gene: TRBJ2-2
D gene: .
CDR3 DNA: TGTGCCAGCAGCTTGGGTGTAGTCTGGAACACCGGGGAGCTGTTTTTT
CDR3 protein: CASSLGVVWNTGELFF

clone size: once
V gene: TRBV30
J gene: TRBJ2-1
D gene: .
CDR3 DNA: TGTGCCTGGAGTACGCGGAATGAGCAGTTCTTC
CDR3 protein: CAWSTRNEQFF

clone size: .
V gene: TRBV28
J gene: TRBJ2-7
D gene: .
CDR3 DNA: TGTGCCAGCAGCAACGAGGACGAGCAGTACTTC
CDR3 protein: CASSNEDEQYF

clone size: .
V gene: TRBV5-1
J gene: TRBJ2-2
D gene: .
CDR3 DNA: TGCGCCAGCAGCATAACTAGGGGGGAGCTGTTTTTT
CDR3 protein: CASSITRGELFF

clone size: .
V gene: TRBV5-1
J gene: TRBJ2-1
D gene: .
CDR3 DNA: TGCGCCAGCAGCTTCAGGAATGAGCAGTTCTTC
CDR3 protein: CASSFRNEQFF

clone size: .
V gene: TRBV2
J gene: TRBJ1-1
D gene: .
CDR3 DNA: TGTGCCAGCAGTGAAATCCAGAACACTGAAGCTTTCTTT
CDR3 protein: CASSEIQNTEAFF

clone size: .
V gene: TRBV10-3
J gene: TRBJ1-5
D gene: .
CDR3 DNA: TGTGCCATCAGTGAGTCGGAGGGGAATCAGCCCCAGCATTTT
CDR3 protein: CAISESEGNQPQHF

clone size: .
V gene: TRBV4-2
J gene: TRBJ1-5
D gene: .
CDR3 DNA: TGTGCCAGCAGCCAAGAGGGCGATTATAGCAATCAGCCCCAGCATTTT
CDR3 protein: CASSQEGDYSNQPQHF

clone size: .
V gene: TRBV5-4
J gene: TRBJ2-7
D gene: TRBD1
CDR3 DNA: TGTGCCAGCAGCCGGACAGGGGTTAACGAGCAGTACTTC
CDR3 protein: CASSRTGVNEQYF

clone size: .
V gene: TRBV29-1
J gene: TRBJ2-7
D gene: .
CDR3 DNA: TGCAGCGCTAGTACGGGACGAGGAGAGCAGTACTTC
CDR3 protein: CSASTGRGEQYF